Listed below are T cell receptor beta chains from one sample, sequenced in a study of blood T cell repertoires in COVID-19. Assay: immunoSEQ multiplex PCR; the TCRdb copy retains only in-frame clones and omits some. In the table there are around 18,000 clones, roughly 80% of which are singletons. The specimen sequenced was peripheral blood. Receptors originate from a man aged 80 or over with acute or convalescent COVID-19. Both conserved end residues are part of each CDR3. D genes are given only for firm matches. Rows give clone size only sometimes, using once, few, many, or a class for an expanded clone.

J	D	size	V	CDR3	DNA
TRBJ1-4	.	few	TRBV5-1	CASSLGGVSEKLFF	TGCGCCAGCAGCTTGGGCGGGGTCAGCGAAAAACTGTTTTTT
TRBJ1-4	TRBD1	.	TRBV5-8	CASSFTGTGVGEKLFF	TGTGCCAGCAGCTTTACCGGGACAGGCGTGGGTGAAAAACTGTTTTTT
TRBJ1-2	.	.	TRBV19	CASSNRHRLGYGYTF	TGTGCCAGTAGTAACCGGCACAGGCTGGGCTATGGCTACACCTTC
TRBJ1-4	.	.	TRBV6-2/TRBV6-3	CASSYSGGAEKLFF	TGTGCCAGCAGTTACTCCGGGGGAGCTGAAAAACTGTTTTTT
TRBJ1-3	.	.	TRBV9	CASSVEEGTSGNTIYF	TGTGCCAGCAGCGTAGAGGAGGGGACCTCTGGAAACACCATATATTTT
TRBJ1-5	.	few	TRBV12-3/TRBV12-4	CASSFQVNQPQHF	TGTGCCAGCAGTTTCCAGGTGAATCAGCCCCAGCATTTT
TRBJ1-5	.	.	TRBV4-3	CASSQGRVTWPQHF	TGCGCCAGCAGCCAAGGCAGGGTGACTTGGCCCCAGCATTTT
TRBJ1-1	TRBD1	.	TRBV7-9	CASRRTGENTEAFF	TGTGCCAGCAGGAGGACAGGAGAGAACACTGAAGCTTTCTTT
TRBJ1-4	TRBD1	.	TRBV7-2	CASSLHSGQTNEKLFF	TGTGCCAGCAGCTTACATTCGGGACAGACTAATGAAAAACTGTTTTTT
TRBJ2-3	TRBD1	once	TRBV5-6	CASSAQGADTQYF	TGTGCCAGCAGCGCACAGGGGGCGGATACGCAGTATTTT
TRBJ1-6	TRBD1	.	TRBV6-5	CASSLLTGGNSPLHF	TGTGCCAGCAGTTTACTGACAGGGGGTAATTCACCCCTCCACTTT
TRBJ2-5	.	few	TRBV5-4	CASSFLQQGLETQYF	TGTGCCAGCAGTTTCTTACAACAGGGCTTGGAGACCCAGTACTTC
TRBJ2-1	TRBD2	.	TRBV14	CASSYRLAGGWNEQFF	TGTGCCAGCAGTTACCGACTAGCGGGGGGATGGAATGAGCAGTTCTTC
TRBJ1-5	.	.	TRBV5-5	CASRPGRHSNQPQHF	TGTGCCAGCAGGCCGGGTCGGCATAGCAATCAGCCCCAGCATTTT
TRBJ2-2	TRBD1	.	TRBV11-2	CASSKVQGASTGELFF	TGTGCCAGCAGCAAGGTACAGGGGGCGAGCACCGGGGAGCTGTTTTTT
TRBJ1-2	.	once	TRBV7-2	CASSTMSATNYGYTF	TGTGCCAGCAGCACAATGTCGGCGACAAACTATGGCTACACCTTC
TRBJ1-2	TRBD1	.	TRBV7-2	CASSQNQGAGYGYTF	TGTGCCAGCAGCCAAAACCAGGGGGCTGGGTATGGCTACACCTTC
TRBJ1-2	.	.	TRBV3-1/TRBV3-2	CASSQDHAGGNGYTF	TGTGCCAGCAGCCAAGATCACGCAGGCGGGAATGGCTACACCTTC
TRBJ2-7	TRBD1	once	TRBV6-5	CASSYLRGYYEQYF	TGTGCCAGCAGTTACCTCAGGGGGTACTACGAGCAGTACTTC
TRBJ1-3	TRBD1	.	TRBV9	CASSVGPGQETGNTIYF	TGTGCCAGCAGCGTAGGACCGGGACAGGAAACTGGAAACACCATATATTTT
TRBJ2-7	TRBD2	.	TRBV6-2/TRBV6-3	CASSYSSLAGAYPYEQYF	TGTGCCAGCAGTTACTCGTCCCTAGCGGGGGCCTACCCCTACGAGCAGTACTTC
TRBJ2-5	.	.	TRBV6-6	CASSWTDRQTQYF	TGTGCCAGCAGTTGGACAGATCGTCAGACCCAGTACTTC
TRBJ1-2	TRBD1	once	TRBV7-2	CASSFGTGGWYGYTF	TGTGCCAGCAGCTTTGGGACAGGGGGCTGGTATGGCTACACCTTC
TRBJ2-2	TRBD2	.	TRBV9	CASSVPPRVAGGAGELFF	TGTGCCAGCAGCGTCCCACCCCGGGTAGCGGGGGGGGCCGGGGAGCTGTTTTTT
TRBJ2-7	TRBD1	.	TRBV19	CASSWAGTGAYEQYF	TGTGCCAGTAGTTGGGCCGGGACAGGGGCCTACGAGCAGTACTTC
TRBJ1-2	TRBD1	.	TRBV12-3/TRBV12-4	CASSSTGDYGYTF	TGTGCCAGCAGTTCTACAGGGGACTATGGCTACACCTTC
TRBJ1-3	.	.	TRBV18	CASSPQPGASGNTIYF	TGTGCCAGCTCACCGCAACCAGGCGCTTCTGGAAACACCATATATTTT
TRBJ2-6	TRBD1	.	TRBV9	CASSSGTGTSGANVLTF	TGTGCCAGCAGCTCCGGGACAGGGACCTCTGGGGCCAACGTCCTGACTTTC
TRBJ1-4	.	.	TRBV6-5	CASRLTGRSNEKLFF	TGTGCCAGCAGATTAACAGGGCGGTCTAATGAAAAACTGTTTTTT
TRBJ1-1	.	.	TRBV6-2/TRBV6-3	CASSYFSGAPEAFF	TGTGCCAGCAGTTACTTCTCAGGGGCCCCTGAAGCTTTCTTT